The entry below gives a single T cell receptor (beta chain) sequence along with its context. The record originates from a study of shared clonotypes between healthy human individuals. Method: immunoSEQ multiplex PCR; TCRdb's copy keeps in-frame clones and lacks some. The table includes approximately 2.5 million clones, 93% detected once. The V and J ends lost 3 bases and 4 bases, in that order; junction bases with no gene match: 5. Germline CDR1 is KGHSH and CDR2 is LQKENI. CDR3 length equals 14 residues. The receptor was derived from a man between 18 and 29 years old in good health. Some clones in this sample may be carry-over from other donors' samples. What was sequenced was naive CD4+ T cells from PBMCs. The subset was: CD45RA+ positively selected. This chain uses TRBV18 with TRBJ1-2; TRBD1 matches 7 bases. DNA of the CDR3: TGTGCCAGCTCACCGGACAGGCTTTCCTATGGCTACACCTTC. Translation: CASSPDRLSYGYTF.